This is a list of T cell receptor beta chains from one sample in a study of T cell repertoires in cytomegalovirus infection. TCRdb processed the reads anew with MiXCR; each CDR3 protein has one entry. The repertoire holds under 300,000 distinct CDR3 sequences, with about 12% as singletons. The sample consisted of PBMCs. All receptors derive from a human donor in good health (CMV status not recorded). Some clones in this sample may be carry-over from other donors' samples. Each CDR3 is given with its conserved first and last residue.

v_gene	j_gene	CDR3aa
TRBV5-1	TRBJ1-5	CASSLEPGGVQPQHF
TRBV10-3	TRBJ1-3	CAISESRQRGENTIYF
TRBV6-6	TRBJ1-4	CASSYSSLRATNEKLFF
TRBV28	TRBJ1-2	CASHLGARGYTF
TRBV7-2	TRBJ2-3	CASSSTRVLSDTQYF
TRBV6-6	TRBJ2-7	CASSWASGTYEQYF
TRBV7-8	TRBJ2-7	CASKPSPRLAGETREQYF
TRBV20-1	TRBJ1-1	CSASVRTGGRRTEAFF
TRBV5-4	TRBJ2-7	CASTTGGDYYSYEQYF
TRBV28	TRBJ1-2	CASRRNGPSGGYTF
TRBV7-2	TRBJ2-1	CASTSSGYYNEQFF
TRBV7-2	TRBJ1-1	CASSFGDLNTEAFF
TRBV28	TRBJ2-7	CASSFLSTSGSYYEQYF
TRBV7-2	TRBJ1-1	CASSLVWGATEAFF
TRBV28	TRBJ2-1	CASSLWNLAGGPGEQFF
TRBV11-1	TRBJ2-1	CASSSYKGGNEQFF
TRBV28	TRBJ1-6	CASRLQRDRANSPLHF
TRBV29-1	TRBJ2-7	CSVRLAGYEQYF
TRBV29-1	TRBJ1-2	CSVDGLGYGYTF
TRBV6-5	TRBJ1-1	CASSYSIRGGTEAFF
TRBV7-6	TRBJ1-1	CASSPGQGAIEAFF
TRBV5-5	TRBJ2-5	CASSPPLGGVETQYF
TRBV7-3	TRBJ1-5	CASSPAGGSGNQPQHF
TRBV28	TRBJ1-6	CASSYRDNSPLHF
TRBV20-1	TRBJ2-3	CSASLRTSVPDTQYF
TRBV19	TRBJ2-1	CASSLNEQFF
TRBV18	TRBJ1-1	CASSQITEAFF
TRBV6-2/TRBV6-3	TRBJ1-1	CASSWRENEAFF
TRBV5-1	TRBJ2-7	CASSLARRDRGYEQYF
TRBV7-2	TRBJ2-1	CASSLVVGNNEQFF
TRBV30	TRBJ1-5	CAWARNHYSNQPQHF
TRBV4-2	TRBJ1-2	CASSQDPGQGGFRYGYTF
TRBV12-3/TRBV12-4	TRBJ1-1	CASRPSTDRPMNTEAFF
TRBV29-1	TRBJ1-1	CSGNTNTEAFF
TRBV19	TRBJ2-1	CASSMSARLLAIHNEQFF
TRBV6-5	TRBJ2-2	CASNSRGFGTGELFF
TRBV6-2/TRBV6-3	TRBJ1-5	CASSYGLRNQPQHF
TRBV7-2	TRBJ2-6	CASSFTGGSSGANVLTF
TRBV5-4	TRBJ2-5	CASSLGPSGEETQYF
TRBV19	TRBJ1-5	CASSAGTGSNQPQHF